These 5 T cell receptor beta chains were sequenced from one sample in a study of OX40 agonist ivuxolimab in advanced cancers. The method was immunoSEQ multiplex PCR; TCRdb's version includes in-frame clones alone and lacks a portion of them. The data contain 65,000 to 95,000 clones, 75% to 95% of them singletons. Sequences were derived from CD4+ or CD8+ T cells sorted from blood, sampled in a trial of the OX40 agonist ivuxolimab. Receptors were obtained from an adult with an advanced solid tumor such as melanoma, head and neck, liver or kidney cancer.

The genes are TRBV6-1 and TRBJ2-3, with D uncertain. The germline V gene has CDR1 MNHNS and CDR2 SASEGT. The CDR3 is 13 amino acids. Trimming pared 4 bases from V and 6 bases from J, leaving 11 bases between. The CDR3 loop reads CASSGHLEDTQYF. The CDR3 DNA follows: TGTGCCAGCAGTGGGCATCTAGAGGATACGCAGTATTTT.

V and J are TRBV28 and TRBJ2-7; D not certain. V was cut by 6 bases and J by 0 bases, with 15 bases left in between. Germline CDR1 reads MDHEN; CDR2 reads SYDVKM. CDR3 size: 15 residues. DNA of the CDR3: TGTGCCAGCAGACTTGGTCAGTTACTCTCCTACGAGCAGTACTTC. It specifies CASRLGQLLSYEQYF.

The chain uses TRBV21-1 and TRBJ2-7. TRBV21-1 is a recognized pseudogene. The CDR3 is made up of 12 amino acids. The CDR3 sequence: CASFRTVYEQYF. The CDR3 DNA is TGTGCCAGCTTTAGGACGGTGTACGAGCAGTACTTC.

The table lists this clone with a count of one. This chain links TRBV15 with TRBJ2-1, with 7 positions matching TRBD1. CDR1 is LNHNV and CDR2 is YYDKDF in the germline V gene (reference sequence). The junction had 9 bases not matched to a gene; V was cut back by 1 base and J by 6 bases. The CDR3 extends over 16 amino acids. The CDR3 here is CATSRGQGHSGNEQFF. CDR3 bases: TGTGCCACCAGCAGAGGACAGGGTCACTCTGGCAATGAGCAGTTCTTC.

The sample holds a few counts of this clone. The genes are TRBV28 and TRBJ1-5; 9 bases line up with TRBD1. This CDR3 has 15 amino acids. V shed 5 bases, J shed 2 bases, and the junction held 4 bases outside the gene matches. Germline V gene data show CDR1 as MDHEN and CDR2 as SYDVKM. CDR3 nucleotide sequence: TGTGCCAGCAGTAGGACAGGGGCCGGCAATCAGCCCCAGCATTTT. Protein product: CASSRTGAGNQPQHF.